This TCR beta chain is drawn from a study of beta chain features in type 1 diabetes. What was sequenced were expressed TCRB transcripts, since all of the isolated RNA had been reverse transcribed. Libraries were prepared by immunoSEQ multiplex PCR; TCRdb keeps only in-frame clonotypes and omits some of them. The sample has about 400,000 clones; 10% to 15% are singletons. General study findings and limits: For Type 1 diabetes patients, all four CD4+ subsets carried TCRB CDR3s that were moderately but significantly shorter. Diminished insertions and augmented deletions at VDJ junctions characterized type 1 diabetes patients.

Trimming took 4 bases from V and 4 from J, leaving 11 bases between them. The CDR3 totals 14 residues. Germline CDR1 and CDR2: MNHNY and SVGAGI (reference sequence). The table lists this clone with a count of one. The antigen is unknown. Researchers reported sorting CD4+ naive, central memory, regulatory and stem cell-like memory cells via CD45RO/CCR7/CD25/CD127/CD95/CD27. The sequencing sample was made of naive CD4+ T cells from blood. This chain uses TRBV6-6 with TRBJ1-5, with D perhaps TRBD1 (5 bases). The sequence derives from a young woman with type 1 diabetes. The CDR3 sequence is CASSSAGRNQPQHF. The CDR3 nucleotides read TGTGCCAGCAGTTCGGCAGGGCGTAATCAGCCCCAGCATTTT.